This TCR beta chain was identified during a study of cytomegalovirus exposure and HLA in healthy donors. 13 Jbeta primers and 60 Vbeta primers were used for the PCR. Assay: immunoSEQ multiplex PCR; the TCRdb copy retains only in-frame clones and omits some. Among over 150,000 clones listed, under 85% were seen once. Germline assignment: CDR1 MGHRA and CDR2 YSYEKL. V was clipped by 0 bases and J by 4 bases; unmatched bases: 3. The CDR3 is made up of 15 amino acids. The chain combines TRBV4-1 with TRBJ2-7, with 10 bases lining up with TRBD1. The receptor's source is a male donor in good health and CMV-seronegative. Sequencing was done on a sample of PBMCs. Written as DNA, the CDR3 is TGCGCCAGCAGCCAAGATTCGGACAGGGGGTACGAGCAGTACTTC. It codes for CASSQDSDRGYEQYF.